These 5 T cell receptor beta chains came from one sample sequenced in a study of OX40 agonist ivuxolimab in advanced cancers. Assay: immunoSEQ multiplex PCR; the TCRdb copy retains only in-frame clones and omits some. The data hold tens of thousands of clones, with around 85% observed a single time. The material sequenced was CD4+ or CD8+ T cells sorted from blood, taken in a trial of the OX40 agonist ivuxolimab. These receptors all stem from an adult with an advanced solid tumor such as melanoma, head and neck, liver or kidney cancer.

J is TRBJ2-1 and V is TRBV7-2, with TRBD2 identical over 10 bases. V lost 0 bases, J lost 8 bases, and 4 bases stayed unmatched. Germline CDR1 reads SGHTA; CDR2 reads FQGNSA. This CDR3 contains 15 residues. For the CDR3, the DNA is TGTGCCAGCAGCTTAGCCGAGCGGGGGGGTCATGAGCAGTTCTTC. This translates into CASSLAERGGHEQFF.

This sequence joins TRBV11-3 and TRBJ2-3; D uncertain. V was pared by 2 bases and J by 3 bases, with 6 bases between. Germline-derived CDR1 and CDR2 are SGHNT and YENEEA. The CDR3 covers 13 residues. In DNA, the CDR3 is TGTGCCAGCAGCTTAAGGGCGACAGATACGCAGTATTTT. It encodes CASSLRATDTQYF.

The CDR3 sequence: CASRGGLAFYNEQFF. CDR3 in DNA: TGTGCCAGCAGGGGGGGACTAGCCTTCTACAATGAGCAGTTCTTC. The V and J genes are TRBV11-2 and TRBJ2-1; 9 bases align to TRBD2. Germline CDR1 reads SGHAT; CDR2 reads FQNNGV. Unmatched junction bases numbered 6, after V lost 6 bases and J lost 3 bases. The CDR3 extends over 15 amino acids.

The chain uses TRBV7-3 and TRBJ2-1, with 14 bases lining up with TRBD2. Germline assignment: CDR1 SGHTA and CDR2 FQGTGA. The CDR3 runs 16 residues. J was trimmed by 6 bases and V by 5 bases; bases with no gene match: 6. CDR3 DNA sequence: TGTGCCAGCAGCGCCTCCGGGACTAGCGGGGGCAATGAGCAGTTCTTC. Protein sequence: CASSASGTSGGNEQFF.

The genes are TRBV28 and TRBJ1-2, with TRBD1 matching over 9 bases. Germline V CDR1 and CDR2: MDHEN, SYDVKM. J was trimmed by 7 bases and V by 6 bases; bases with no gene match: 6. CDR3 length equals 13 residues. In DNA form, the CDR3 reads TGTGCCAGCAGGCGGGACAGGGCTGGTGGCTACACCTTC. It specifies CASRRDRAGGYTF.